Shown below are 31 T cell receptor beta chains from a single sample sequenced in a study of OX40 agonist ivuxolimab in advanced cancers. Generated by immunoSEQ multiplex PCR, the TCRdb table keeps only in-frame clones and is missing some. The sample consists of about 50,000 clones, roughly 80% of them appearing once. The sample was CD4+ or CD8+ T cells sorted from blood, taken in a trial of the OX40 agonist ivuxolimab. Source of these receptors: an adult with an advanced solid tumor such as melanoma, head and neck, liver or kidney cancer.

This clone was counted between two and nine times. The J gene is TRBJ1-5, the V gene TRBV28; 8 bases fit TRBD1. Looked up from germline, CDR1 is MDHEN and CDR2 is SYDVKM. The CDR3 totals 17 residues. V was pared by 1 base and J by 0 bases, with 5 bases of the junction left unmatched. CDR3 in amino acids: CASSLSAGQGSNQPQHF. The CDR3 DNA is TGTGCCAGCAGTTTATCCGCCGGACAGGGTAGCAATCAGCCCCAGCATTTT.

V is TRBV11-2 and J is TRBJ1-1; D ambiguous. The germline V gene has CDR1 SGHAT and CDR2 FQNNGV. The CDR3 has 11 amino acids. V was clipped by 6 bases and J by 10 bases, with 12 bases between them. For the CDR3, the DNA is TGTGCCAGCAGTTTGAGTCGAGTAGCTTTCTTT. Its protein is CASSLSRVAFF.

This chain connects TRBV7-9 to TRBJ1-1, with a weak D call TRBD1 (6 bases). CDR3 size: 19 residues. V lost 7 bases and J lost 1, with 28 bases in between. CDR1 is SEHNR, CDR2 FQNEAQ, per germline (reference sequence). CDR3 residues: CASTLMGGWTDRTNTEAFF. In DNA, the CDR3 is TGTGCCAGCACACTGATGGGGGGTTGGACCGACAGGACGAACACTGAAGCTTTCTTT. The whole variable domain, filled in from reference TRBV7-9 and TRBJ1-1, reads DTGVSQNPRHKITKRGQNVTFRCDPISEHNRLYWYRQTLGQGPEFLTYFQNEAQLEKSRLLSDRFSAERPKGSFSTLEIQRTEQGDSAMYLCASTLMGGWTDRTNTEAFFGQGTRLTVV.

V is TRBV7-2 and J is TRBJ2-7, with 9 bases matching TRBD2. CDR3 length: 13 amino acids. With 5 bases clipped from V and 7 bases from J, the junction kept 6 bases outside the gene matches. Germline CDR1 is SGHTA and CDR2 is FQGNSA. In nucleotides, the CDR3 is TGTGCCAGCAGCATAGGCCTAGCGGGAGAGCAGTACTTC. Amino acids: CASSIGLAGEQYF.

This chain joins TRBV6-6 and TRBJ2-2, with 10 bases aligning to TRBD2. Germline V gene lookup returns CDR1 MNHNY and CDR2 SVGAGI (reference sequence). J lost 6 bases, V lost 2 bases, and 3 bases had no gene match. The CDR3 is 15 residues long. CDR3 sequence reads: CASSYKREGPGELFF. The CDR3 DNA sequence: TGTGCCAGCAGTTACAAGCGGGAGGGCCCCGGGGAGCTGTTTTTT.

The chain combines TRBV5-6 with TRBJ1-5, with a possible D match to TRBD1 (5 bases). V dropped 1 base and J dropped 0 bases, with 14 bases sitting between them. The CDR3 is made up of 17 amino acids. Germline V gene data show CDR1 as SGHDT and CDR2 as YYEEEE. CDR3 bases: TGTGCCAGCAGCTTGCTGGTGGGGGTAGGTAGCAATCAGCCCCAGCATTTT. It specifies CASSLLVGVGSNQPQHF.

CDR3 sequence: CASPGQGVVAFF. In nucleotides, the CDR3 is TGTGCCTCACCGGGACAGGGTGTTGTAGCTTTCTTT. The chain is built from TRBV30 and TRBJ1-1, with 9 bases matching TRBD1. Germline trimming cut 7 bases from V and 10 bases from J; bases unmatched to any gene: 10. The V gene's germline CDR1 is GTSNPN and CDR2 SVGIG (reference sequence). The length of the CDR3 is 12 residues.

The genes are TRBV6-1 and TRBJ2-5; 7 bases agree with TRBD1. The CDR3 is 14 amino acids. Germline V gives CDR1 MNHNS, CDR2 SASEGT. J gave up 5 bases and V 11 bases, and 14 bases lay outside the gene matches. Written as DNA, the CDR3 is TGTGCCTCCTCTAGGGGGCGTAGGGGCGAGACCCAGTACTTC. Protein: CASSRGRRGETQYF.

The chain recombines TRBV7-7 with TRBJ2-3; 11 bases match TRBD1. Germline CDR1 SSHAT, CDR2 FNYEAQ (reference sequence). The V and J ends lost 3 bases and 5 bases, in that order; junction bases with no gene match: 4. CDR3 length: 15 residues. CDR3 nucleotides: TGTGCCAGCAGCTTCGGACAGGGGGCGGGAGATACGCAGTATTTT. The encoded protein is CASSFGQGAGDTQYF.

The gene calls are TRBV5-1 and TRBJ1-6; possible D gene TRBD1, 5 bases. The CDR3 spans 13 residues. CDR1 and CDR2 from the germline V gene are SGHRS and YFSETQ. V lost 4 bases to trimming and J lost 9 bases, with 11 bases between them. The CDR3 protein is CASSQGTRSPLHF. The CDR3 nucleotides read TGCGCCAGCAGCCAGGGTACTCGTTCACCCCTCCACTTT.

The V call is TRBV7-9, the J call TRBJ2-7; a weak D match, TRBD2 (6 bases). CDR3 length: 14 residues. The germline V and J ends were trimmed by 2 bases and 5 bases, with 13 bases remaining between them. Germline-derived CDR1 and CDR2 are SEHNR and FQNEAQ (reference sequence). The chain's CDR3 is CASSLSGGGNEQYF. The CDR3, as DNA: TGTGCCAGCAGCTTAAGCGGAGGAGGGAACGAGCAGTACTTC.

This chain links TRBV18 with TRBJ2-3; 9 bases match TRBD1. The germline gives CDR1 KGHSH, CDR2 LQKENI. The CDR3 has 15 amino acids. V trimming: 1 base; J trimming: 4 bases; junction bases outside the gene matches: 3. The CDR3 nucleotides read TGTGCCAGCTCACCACGACAGGGGGGTGCAGATACGCAGTATTTT. Translating it yields CASSPRQGGADTQYF.

The rearrangement joins TRBV18 to TRBJ2-3; D unclear. Trimming pared 6 bases from V and 2 bases from J, leaving 3 bases between. Germline values: CDR1 KGHSH, CDR2 LQKENI. The CDR3 sequence is 11 residues long. CDR3 sequence (DNA): TGTGCCAGCTCGCTCACAGATACGCAGTATTTT. Translating it yields CASSLTDTQYF.

This rearrangement joins TRBV7-2 to TRBJ2-4; D unclear. Trimming stripped 5 bases from V and 0 bases from J, with 11 bases between. Germline values: CDR1 SGHTA, CDR2 FQGNSA. The CDR3 has 15 amino acids. CDR3 sequence: CASSPGGLAKNIQYF. CDR3 nucleotides: TGTGCCAGCAGCCCCGGTGGTTTAGCCAAAAACATTCAGTACTTC.

The chain joins TRBV19 to TRBJ2-1, with D perhaps matching TRBD1 (5 bases). With 5 bases removed from V and 4 bases from J, the gap between germline ends came to 12 bases. Germline values: CDR1 LNHDA, CDR2 SQIVND (reference sequence). CDR3 length equals 14 residues. CDR3 sequence: CASSGSRQYNEQFF. The CDR3 DNA follows: TGTGCCAGTAGTGGGTCTAGACAGTACAATGAGCAGTTCTTC. The variable domain in full, with the rest retrieved from reference TRBV19 and TRBJ2-1, is DGGITQSPKYLFRKEGQNVTLSCEQNLNHDAMYWYRQDPGQGLRLIYYSQIVNDFQKGDIAEGYSVSREKKESFPLTVTSAQKNPTAFYLCASSGSRQYNEQFFGPGTRLTVL.

V and J are TRBV5-8 and TRBJ2-7, with 10 bases fitting TRBD1. The V segment lost 1 base and the J segment 4 bases; nucleotides outside the gene matches: 5. The CDR3 length is 15 residues. Germline CDR1 is SGHTS and CDR2 is YDEGEE. In DNA form, the CDR3 reads TGTGCCAGCAGCTTGACGGGGACAGGGGTGTACGAGCAGTACTTC. It specifies CASSLTGTGVYEQYF. Using reference TRBV5-8 and TRBJ2-7 for the parts outside the CDR3, the full variable domain is EAGVTQSPTHLIKTRGQQATLRCSPISGHTSVYWYQQALGLGLQFLLWYDEGEERNRGNFPPRFSGRQFPNYSSELNVNALELEDSALYLCASSLTGTGVYEQYFGPGTRLTVT.

This sequence joins TRBV5-5 and TRBJ2-5; D possibly corresponds to TRBD1 (6 bases). The DNA end favors TRBJ2-7, so the J call may be wrong. Looked up from germline, CDR1 is SGHKS and CDR2 is YYEKEE (reference sequence). This CDR3 region has 14 residues. The chain's CDR3 is CASSPGTQVYEQYF. DNA of the CDR3: TGTGCCAGCAGCCCCGGGACACAAGTTTACGAGCAGTACTTC.

CDR3 bases: TGTGCCTGGACCTTACAGGGGGCAGGAACTGAAAAACTGTTTTTT. Protein product: CAWTLQGAGTEKLFF. This rearrangement joins TRBV30 to TRBJ1-4; 9 bases agree with TRBD1. Germline CDR1 is GTSNPN and CDR2 is SVGIG (reference sequence). J lost 7 bases, V lost 4 bases, and 10 bases had no gene match. The CDR3 totals 15 residues.

The genes are TRBV2 and TRBJ2-3; D might be TRBD1 (6 bases). V gave up 3 bases and J gave up 1 base, with 8 bases separating them. CDR3 length equals 14 residues. CDR1 is SNHLY and CDR2 is FYNNEI in the germline V gene. CDR3 sequence reads: CASSEKGGTDTQYF. As DNA, the CDR3 is TGTGCCAGCAGTGAGAAGGGGGGCACAGATACGCAGTATTTT.

The chain employs TRBV28 and TRBJ1-5; unclear D gene. Germline V gene sequence: CDR1 MDHEN, CDR2 SYDVKM. V lost 5 bases, J lost 4 bases, and 12 bases lay in between. The CDR3 extends over 14 amino acids. CDR3 loop: CASSHYLGNQPQHF. Here the CDR3 DNA reads TGTGCCAGCAGTCATTATCTCGGGAATCAGCCCCAGCATTTT.

In this sample, this clone turned up a few times. The chain is built from TRBV14 and TRBJ1-2, with 7 nucleotides matching TRBD1. CDR3 length equals 15 residues. The V and J ends lost 4 bases and 4 bases, in that order; junction bases with no gene match: 9. Germline lookup yields CDR1 SGHDN and CDR2 FVKESK. In nucleotides, the CDR3 is TGTGCCAGCAGCCCCCTACCCCGGGACAGCTATGGCTACACCTTC. This encodes CASSPLPRDSYGYTF.

The chain combines TRBV5-1 with TRBJ1-1, with 7 bases matching TRBD1. CDR1 is SGHRS and CDR2 is YFSETQ in the germline V gene. This CDR3 is built from 14 residues. V gave up 0 bases and J gave up 3 bases; unmatched junction bases: 2. The CDR3 region is CASSLARGDTEAFF. CDR3 nucleotide sequence: TGCGCCAGCAGCTTGGCCAGGGGGGACACTGAAGCTTTCTTT.

The V and J genes are TRBV6-1 and TRBJ2-4; D might be TRBD2 (5 bases). CDR1 is MNHNS and CDR2 is SASEGT in the germline V gene. The CDR3 is 15 amino acids. The ends were cut back, 7 bases at V and 0 bases at J, with 13 bases in the middle. As DNA, the CDR3 is TGTGCCAGCACCCAAGGACTCCTAGCCAAAAACATTCAGTACTTC. Amino acids: CASTQGLLAKNIQYF.

This clone appeared a few times. The chain employs TRBV4-1 and TRBJ1-4; no clear D. The CDR3 covers 17 residues. Between the trimmed V and J ends, which lost 0 bases and 1 base, there was a span of 12 bases. Germline CDR1 and CDR2: MGHRA and YSYEKL. The CDR3 protein is CASSQDRYLGTNEKLFF. The CDR3 region has the DNA TGCGCCAGCAGCCAAGATCGGTATTTGGGAACTAATGAAAAACTGTTTTTT.

V gene TRBV30 combines with J gene TRBJ2-3; 8 bases align to TRBD1. Germline CDR1 and CDR2: GTSNPN and SVGIG (reference sequence). V gave up 5 bases and J gave up 3 bases; unmatched junction bases: 7. The CDR3 totals 14 residues. The CDR3 region is CAWGQGGLTDTQYF. As DNA, the CDR3 is TGTGCCTGGGGACAGGGTGGGCTGACAGATACGCAGTATTTT.

V and J are TRBV27 and TRBJ2-3; no reliable D call. The germline CDR1 and CDR2 sequences are MNHEY and SMNVEV (reference sequence). Trimming left V 5 bases short and J 2 bases short, with 5 bases between. There are 12 residues in the CDR3. The chain's CDR3 is CASSRYTDTQYF. The CDR3 coding sequence is TGTGCCAGCAGTCGCTACACAGATACGCAGTATTTT.

This rearrangement joins TRBV5-1 to TRBJ2-6, with 8 positions matching TRBD1. CDR1 and CDR2 from the germline V gene are SGHRS and YFSETQ. Unmatched junction bases numbered 8, after V lost 3 bases and J lost 0 bases. This CDR3 contains 18 residues. CDR3 bases: TGCGCCAGCAGCTCTTGGACAGGGAAGAGCTCTGGGGCCAACGTCCTGACTTTC. It translates to CASSSWTGKSSGANVLTF.

The chain joins TRBV20-1 to TRBJ2-1; a weak D match, TRBD2 (5 bases). Trimming shortened V by 5 bases and J by 10 bases, and 9 bases separated the two germline ends. The length of the CDR3 is 10 residues. Germline CDR1 reads DFQATT; CDR2 reads SNEGSKA (reference sequence). CDR3 residues: CSARRKEQFF. The CDR3 DNA reads as TGCAGTGCTCGGAGGAAAGAGCAGTTCTTC.

This clone has a single count. This rearrangement joins TRBV6-6 to TRBJ2-1; D gene unclear. This CDR3 has 14 amino acids. V dropped 0 bases and J dropped 6 bases, with 9 bases sitting between them. Germline-derived CDR1 and CDR2 are MNHNY and SVGAGI (reference sequence). CDR3 nucleotides: TGTGCCAGCAGTTACTCAGATTATGGCAATGAGCAGTTCTTC. It is translated as CASSYSDYGNEQFF.

This clone was observed once. V usage is TRBV7-7 and J usage is TRBJ2-2; D not resolved. Germline-derived CDR1 and CDR2 are SSHAT and FNYEAQ (reference sequence). Deletions cut 7 bases from V and 3 bases from J, with 9 bases between. The CDR3 runs to 13 residues. CDR3: CASTAQYTGELFF. CDR3 bases: TGTGCCAGCACGGCACAGTACACCGGGGAGCTGTTTTTT.

This rearrangement joins TRBV6-6 to TRBJ1-3; D is unclear. V was cut by 0 bases and J by 1 base, with 7 bases left in between. CDR1 and CDR2 from the germline V gene are MNHNY and SVGAGI (reference sequence). This CDR3 is 15 amino acids long. The CDR3 region is CASSYSGTSGNTIYF. CDR3 DNA sequence: TGTGCCAGCAGTTACTCTGGCACGTCTGGAAACACCATATATTTT.